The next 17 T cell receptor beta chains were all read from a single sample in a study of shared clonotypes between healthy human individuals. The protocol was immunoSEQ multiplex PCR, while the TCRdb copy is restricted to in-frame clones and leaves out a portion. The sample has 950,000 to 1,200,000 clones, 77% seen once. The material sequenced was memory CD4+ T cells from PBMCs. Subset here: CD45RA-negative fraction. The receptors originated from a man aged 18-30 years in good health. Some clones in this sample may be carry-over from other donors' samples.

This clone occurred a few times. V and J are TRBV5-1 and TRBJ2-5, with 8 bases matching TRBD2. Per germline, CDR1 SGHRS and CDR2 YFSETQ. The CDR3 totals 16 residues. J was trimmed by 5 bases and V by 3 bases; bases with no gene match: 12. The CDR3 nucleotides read TGCGCCAGCAGCTCCGGAGGAGCGGGAGCGGGGGAGACCCAGTACTTC. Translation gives CASSSGGAGAGETQYF.

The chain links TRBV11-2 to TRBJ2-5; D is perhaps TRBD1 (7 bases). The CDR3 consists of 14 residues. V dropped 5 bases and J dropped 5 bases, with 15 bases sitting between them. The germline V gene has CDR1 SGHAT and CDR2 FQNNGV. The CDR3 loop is CASSQGEERETQYF. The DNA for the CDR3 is TGTGCCAGCAGCCAGGGGGAGGAGAGGGAGACCCAGTACTTC. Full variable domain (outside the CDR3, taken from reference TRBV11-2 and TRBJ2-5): EAGVAQSPRYKIIEKRQSVAFWCNPISGHATLYWYQQILGQGPKLLIQFQNNGVVDDSQLPKDRFSAERLKGVDSTLKIQPAKLEDSAVYLCASSQGEERETQYFGPGTRLLVL.

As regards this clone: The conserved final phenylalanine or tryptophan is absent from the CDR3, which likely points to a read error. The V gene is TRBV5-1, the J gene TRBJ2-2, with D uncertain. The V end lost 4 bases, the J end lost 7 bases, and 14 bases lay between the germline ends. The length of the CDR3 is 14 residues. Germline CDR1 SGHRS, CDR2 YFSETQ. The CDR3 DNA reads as TGCGCCAGCAGCGCTTTACTGGCAGACGGGGAGCTGTTTTCT. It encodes CASSALLADGELFS.

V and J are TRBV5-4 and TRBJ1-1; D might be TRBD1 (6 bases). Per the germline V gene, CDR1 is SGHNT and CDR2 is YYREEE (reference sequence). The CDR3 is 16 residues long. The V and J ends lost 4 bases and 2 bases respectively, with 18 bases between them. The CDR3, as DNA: TGTGCCAGCAGCCTAGGAACAGGGAAAAGAAACACTGAAGCTTTCTTT. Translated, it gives CASSLGTGKRNTEAFF. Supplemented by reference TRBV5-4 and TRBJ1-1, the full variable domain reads ETGVTQSPTHLIKTRGQQVTLRCSSQSGHNTVSWYQQALGQGPQFIFQYYREEENGRGNFPPRFSGLQFPNYSSELNVNALELDDSALYLCASSLGTGKRNTEAFFGQGTRLTVV.

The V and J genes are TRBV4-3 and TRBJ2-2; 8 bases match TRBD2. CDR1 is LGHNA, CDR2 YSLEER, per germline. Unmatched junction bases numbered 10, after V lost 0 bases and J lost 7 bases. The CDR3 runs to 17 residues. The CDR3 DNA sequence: TGCGCCAGCAGCCAAGATTTCGGGGGGGCGCGTATCGGGGAGCTGTTTTTT. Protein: CASSQDFGGARIGELFF.

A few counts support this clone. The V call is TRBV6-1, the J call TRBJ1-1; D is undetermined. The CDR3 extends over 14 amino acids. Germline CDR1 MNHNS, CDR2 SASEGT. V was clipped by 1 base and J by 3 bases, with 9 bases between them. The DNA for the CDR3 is TGTGCCAGCAGTGAAGGTTGGGCGGACACTGAAGCTTTCTTT. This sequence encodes CASSEGWADTEAFF.

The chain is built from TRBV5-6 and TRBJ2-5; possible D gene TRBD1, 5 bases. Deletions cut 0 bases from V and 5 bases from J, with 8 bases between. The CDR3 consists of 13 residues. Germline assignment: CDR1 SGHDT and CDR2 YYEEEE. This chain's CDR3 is CASSLGGHETQYF. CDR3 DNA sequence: TGTGCCAGCAGCTTGGGGGGCCATGAGACCCAGTACTTC.

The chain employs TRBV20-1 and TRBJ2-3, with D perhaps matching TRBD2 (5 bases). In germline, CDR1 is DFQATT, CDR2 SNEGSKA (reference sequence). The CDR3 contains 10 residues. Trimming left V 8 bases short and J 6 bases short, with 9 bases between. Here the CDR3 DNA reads TGCAGTCCAACTAGGGATACGCAGTATTTT. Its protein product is CSPTRDTQYF.

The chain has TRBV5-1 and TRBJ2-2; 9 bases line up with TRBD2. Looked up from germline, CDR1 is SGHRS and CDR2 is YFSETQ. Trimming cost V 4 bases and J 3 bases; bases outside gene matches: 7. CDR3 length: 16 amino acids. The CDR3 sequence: CASSGSGRIDTGELFF. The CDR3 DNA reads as TGCGCCAGCAGCGGCAGCGGGAGGATAGACACCGGGGAGCTGTTTTTT.

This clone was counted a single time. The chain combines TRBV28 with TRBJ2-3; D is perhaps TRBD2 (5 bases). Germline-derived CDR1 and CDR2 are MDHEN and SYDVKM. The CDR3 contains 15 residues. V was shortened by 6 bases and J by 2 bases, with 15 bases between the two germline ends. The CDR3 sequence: CASRPPSSYTDTQYF. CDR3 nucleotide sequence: TGTGCCAGCAGGCCCCCTAGCAGTTACACAGATACGCAGTATTTT.

CDR3 in DNA: TGTGCCAGCTCACTGGGACAGGGCGGTCTCACTGAAGCTTTCTTT. It codes for CASSLGQGGLTEAFF. This chain joins TRBV18 and TRBJ1-1; 9 bases are a match to TRBD1. With V trimmed by 4 bases and J by 4 bases, 7 bases remained unmatched. There are 15 residues in the CDR3. The germline V gene encodes CDR1 KGHSH and CDR2 LQKENI.

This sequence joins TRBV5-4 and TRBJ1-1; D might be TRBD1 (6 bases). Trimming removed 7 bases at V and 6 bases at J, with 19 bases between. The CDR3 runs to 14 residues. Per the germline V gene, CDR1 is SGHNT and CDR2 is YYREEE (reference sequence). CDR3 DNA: TGTGCCAGCTATAAGGCCAGGGGTAGGGCTGAAGCTTTCTTT. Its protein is CASYKARGRAEAFF.

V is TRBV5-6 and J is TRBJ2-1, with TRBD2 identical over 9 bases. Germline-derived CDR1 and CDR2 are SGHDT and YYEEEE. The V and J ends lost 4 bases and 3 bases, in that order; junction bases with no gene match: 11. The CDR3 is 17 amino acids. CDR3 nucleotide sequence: TGTGCCAGCAGCCGCCTACTAGCGGGCCTACGCTACAATGAGCAGTTCTTC. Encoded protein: CASSRLLAGLRYNEQFF.

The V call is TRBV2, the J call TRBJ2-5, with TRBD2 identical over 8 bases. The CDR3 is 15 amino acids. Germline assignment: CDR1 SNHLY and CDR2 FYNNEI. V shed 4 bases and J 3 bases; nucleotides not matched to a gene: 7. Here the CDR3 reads CASSVERGREETQYF. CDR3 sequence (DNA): TGTGCCAGCAGTGTGGAGCGGGGGCGGGAAGAGACCCAGTACTTC.

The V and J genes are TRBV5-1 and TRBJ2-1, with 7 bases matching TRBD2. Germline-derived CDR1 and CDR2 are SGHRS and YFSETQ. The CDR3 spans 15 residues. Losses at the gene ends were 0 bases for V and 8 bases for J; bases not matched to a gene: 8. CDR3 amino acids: CASSLDLAASYEQFF. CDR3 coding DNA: TGCGCCAGCAGCTTGGATCTAGCGGCGTCGTATGAGCAGTTCTTC.

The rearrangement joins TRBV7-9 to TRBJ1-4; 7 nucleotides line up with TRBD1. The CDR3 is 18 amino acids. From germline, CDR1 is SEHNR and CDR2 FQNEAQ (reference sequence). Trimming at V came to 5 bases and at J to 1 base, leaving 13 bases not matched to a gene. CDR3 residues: CASSQGDLTSQTNEKLFF. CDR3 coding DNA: TGTGCCAGCAGCCAGGGGGATTTGACCTCCCAAACTAATGAAAAACTGTTTTTT. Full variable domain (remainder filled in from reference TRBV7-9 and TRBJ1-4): DTGVSQNPRHKITKRGQNVTFRCDPISEHNRLYWYRQTLGQGPEFLTYFQNEAQLEKSRLLSDRFSAERPKGSFSTLEIQRTEQGDSAMYLCASSQGDLTSQTNEKLFFGSGTQLSVL.

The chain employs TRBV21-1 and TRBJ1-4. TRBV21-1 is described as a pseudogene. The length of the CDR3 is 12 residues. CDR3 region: CASSKIGEKLFF. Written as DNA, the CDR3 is TGTGCCAGCAGCAAAATTGGTGAAAAACTGTTTTTT.